The 6 T cell receptor beta chains given below trace back to one sample, sequenced in a study of blood T cell repertoires in COVID-19. The repertoire was sequenced with immunoSEQ multiplex PCR; TCRdb's copy has only in-frame clones and lacks some. This table has 150,000 to 200,000 clones, just under 90% appearing once. Sequencing input: peripheral blood. These receptor sequences come from a man younger than 35 with active or convalescent COVID-19.

A word on this clone: Germline is not matched at one junction end, which may reflect a read error. Different DNA sequences within this sample yield the same CDR3. This chain connects TRBV15 to TRBJ1-4; TRBD1 agrees at 8 bases. Germline CDR1 is LNHNV and CDR2 is YYDKDF (reference sequence). CDR3 length: 14 residues. The DNA for the CDR3 is TGTGCCACCAGAGACAGGGGACCTAATGAAAAATTGTTTTTT. Its translation: CATRDRGPNEKLFF.

The rearrangement uses TRBV10-1 and TRBJ1-1, with no clear D. The CDR3 is 13 residues long. Between the trimmed V and J ends, which lost 0 bases and 1 base, there was a span of 3 bases. CDR1 and CDR2 from the germline V gene are WNHNN and SYGVQD (reference sequence). Written as DNA, the CDR3 is TGCGCCAGCAGTGAGTCTAGGAACACTGAAGCTTTCTTT. This codes for CASSESRNTEAFF.

V usage is TRBV7-6 and J usage is TRBJ2-3; 12 positions agree with TRBD2. V dropped 5 bases and J dropped 5; count of bases not matched to a gene: 8. This CDR3 has 16 residues. In germline, CDR1 is SGHVS, CDR2 FNYEAQ. This CDR3 is CASSPGLAGIGDTQYF. The CDR3 nucleotides read TGTGCCAGCAGCCCCGGACTAGCGGGGATCGGAGATACGCAGTATTTT.

The chain uses TRBV27 and TRBJ1-1; no clear D. Trimming removed 0 bases from V and 11 bases from J, with 19 bases in between. The CDR3 consists of 15 residues. Germline assignment: CDR1 MNHEY and CDR2 SMNVEV (reference sequence). CDR3 amino acids: CASSLSIGKATPAFF. Written as DNA, the CDR3 is TGTGCCAGCAGTTTATCGATCGGGAAAGCGACTCCGGCTTTCTTT.

The chain links TRBV29-1 to TRBJ1-2, with 7 nucleotides matching TRBD1. With V trimmed by 5 bases and J by 5 bases, 8 bases remained unmatched. Germline V lookup: CDR1 SQVTM, CDR2 ANQGSEA. The CDR3 length is 13 residues. The CDR3 here is CSVPGQITYGYTF. DNA of the CDR3: TGCAGCGTTCCGGGACAGATAACGTATGGCTACACCTTC.

The chain couples TRBV11-1 to TRBJ1-6; 7 nucleotides align to TRBD1. The CDR3 runs 15 residues. The germline V gene has CDR1 SGHAT and CDR2 FQDESV (reference sequence). J lost 5 bases, V lost 5 bases, and 6 bases had no gene match. The CDR3 is CASSRGTANNSPLHF. The CDR3 DNA sequence: TGTGCCAGCAGCCGAGGGACAGCCAATAATTCACCCCTCCACTTT. Supplemented by reference TRBV11-1 and TRBJ1-6, the full variable domain reads EAEVAQSPRYKITEKSQAVAFWCDPISGHATLYWYRQILGQGPELLVQFQDESVVDDSQLPKDRFSAERLKGVDSTLKIQPAELGDSAMYLCASSRGTANNSPLHFGNGTRLTVT.